A single sample gave rise to the 29 T cell receptor beta chains below, sequenced in a study of tumor-infiltrating lymphocytes in primary liver carcinoma. A primer matching the constant region was used to make TCR beta cDNA from approximately 520 ng of total RNA. Each TCR beta library was derived from three nested multiplex PCR rounds that employed slightly modified ARM-PCR. The study ran its first two PCR rounds for nine to ten cycles each, using TRBV1-TRBV30 forward primers and a C-beta reverse primer. TCRdb re-analysed the multiplex PCR reads in MiXCR, keeping a single row per CDR3 protein. The profile shows about 20,000 distinct CDR3 sequences, around 72% of them singletons. The tissue used was unsorted bulk material of roughly 17-34 mg. RNA and DNA were co-extracted from it with the AllPrep DNA/RNA mini kit. The sequenced sample consisted of liver tumor tissue from sampling region 1. Noted subset: tumor region T1, superior pole. These receptors came from a man aged 35 to 55 with primary liver carcinoma and hepatitis B virus infection.

As to this clonotype: Because it lacks the conserved phenylalanine or tryptophan at the end, this CDR3 is likely a read error. The chain links TRBV12-3 or TRBV12-4 to TRBJ2-3; 7 positions match TRBD1. The CDR3 is 14 amino acids. With 5 bases clipped from V and 8 bases from J, the junction kept 10 bases outside the gene matches. This chain's CDR3 is CASSPRDSAPTQYS. The CDR3 DNA sequence: TGTGCCAGCAGTCCGAGGGACAGTGCCCCTACGCAGTATTCT.

About this clonotype itself: A much more abundant neighbour one base away suggests this may be a read error. This chain connects TRBV11-2 to TRBJ2-1; D may be TRBD2 (5 bases). The end of the DNA is better explained by TRBJ2-7, so the J call may be wrong. This CDR3 is 15 amino acids long. CDR1 and CDR2 from the germline V gene are SGHAT and FQNNGV. CDR3 region: CASSLTSSSTGEQYF. The CDR3 DNA is TGTGCCAGCAGCTTAACATCATCGTCCACGGGGGAGCAGTACTTC.

Of note for this clonotype: The junction and the germline gene differ at one end; a read error may be behind it. The chain joins TRBV20-1 to TRBJ2-3; possibly TRBD1 or TRBD2 for D (5 bases each). The V gene's germline CDR1 is DFQATT and CDR2 SNEGSKA (reference sequence). The CDR3 is 12 residues long. CDR3 coding DNA: TGCAGTACTAGGGGCCCGGGGGATACGCAGTATTTT. Translated: CSTRGPGDTQYF.

In the case of this clonotype: This may stem from a read error, because a much larger clone lies one nucleotide away. The chain employs TRBV11-2 and TRBJ2-3; 10 bases are a match to TRBD1. This CDR3 region has 14 residues. Germline V gene data show CDR1 as SGHAT and CDR2 as FQNNGV. As DNA, the CDR3 is TGTACCGGCAGCAAAGGACAGGGGGCAGATACGCAGTATTTT. Translated: CTGSKGQGADTQYF.

A word on this clonotype: The junction does not match germline at one end; this may be a read error. The gene calls are TRBV2 and TRBJ1-2; D unresolved. Germline CDR1 SNHLY, CDR2 FYNNEI. The CDR3 runs to 14 residues. The CDR3 bases are TGTGACAGCAGGAGACTGGTACTGGTGTTTGGCTACACCTTC. It encodes CDSRRLVLVFGYTF.

For this clonotype: At one end, the junction sequence differs from germline, possibly due to a read error. The V call is TRBV11-2, the J call TRBJ2-7; D may be TRBD1 (5 bases). This CDR3 region has 13 residues. CDR1 SGHAT and CDR2 FQNNGV come from the germline V gene. The CDR3 sequence is CASSFDSAYKQYF. The CDR3 nucleotides are TGTGCCAGTAGCTTTGACAGCGCCTACAAGCAGTACTTC.

Concerning this clonotype itself: The conserved closing phenylalanine or tryptophan is absent in this CDR3, likely reflecting a read error. This rearrangement joins TRBV29-1 to TRBJ1-4, with D possibly TRBD1 on 5 matching bases. The CDR3 covers 13 residues. Germline values: CDR1 SQVTM, CDR2 ANQGSEA. The DNA of the CDR3 is TGCAGCGTGGGGGGAGGGTCGGGTGAAAGACTGTTTTCT. This sequence encodes CSVGGGSGERLFS.

A word on this clonotype: It is unclear where the CDR3 begins or ends on the DNA, so no DNA is shown, and the CDR3 is as TCRdb lists it. The CDR3 sequence: CASSVGTGIYELYF. V and J are TRBV9 and TRBJ2-7; the table assigns TRBD1, which was not confirmed against the DNA. Germline V CDR1 and CDR2: SGDLS, YYNGEE. The CDR3 extends over 14 residues, inclusive of both ends.

The table lists this clonotype with many counts. A much larger clone is a single base away; this may be a read error. This sequence joins TRBV6-5 and TRBJ2-7; 7 bases fit TRBD1. Per germline, CDR1 MNHEY and CDR2 SVGAGI. The CDR3 sequence is 13 residues long. The CDR3 bases are TGTGCCAGCAGGATAAAGGGGGCCGGCGAGCAGCACTTC. This gives the protein CASRIKGAGEQHF.

With regard to this clonotype: A clone one base away is much larger, so this may be a read error. The rearrangement links TRBV11-2 to TRBJ2-7, with TRBD1 identical over 11 bases. Looked up from germline, CDR1 is SGHAT and CDR2 is FQNNGV. J lost 9 bases, V lost 3 bases, and 10 bases had no gene match. The CDR3 contains 15 residues. The CDR3: CASSLTPGQGVVQYF. The CDR3 nucleotides are TGTGCCAGCAGCTTGACTCCGGGACAGGGGGTGGTGCAGTACTTC.

Regarding this clonotype: The germline gene is not matched at one end of the junction; a read error may be the cause. The rearrangement joins TRBV5-4 to TRBJ1-6; TRBD1 might be the D (6 bases). This CDR3 region has 13 residues. The germline V gene has CDR1 SGHNT and CDR2 YYREEE (reference sequence). This chain's CDR3 is CVSGIEPEGALHF. The CDR3 DNA follows: TGTGTCAGCGGTATAGAGCCGGAGGGGGCCCTCCACTTT. The variable domain in full, completed from reference TRBV5-4 and TRBJ1-6, reads ETGVTQSPTHLIKTRGQQVTLRCSSQSGHNTVSWYQQALGQGPQFIFQYYREEENGRGNFPPRFSGLQFPNYSSELNVNALELDDSALYLCVSGIEPEGALHFGNGTRLTVT.

A word on this clonotype: An end of the junction differs from the germline gene, which may be a read error. The chain has TRBV11-2 and TRBJ2-3; 12 positions match TRBD2. The CDR3 is made up of 15 amino acids. Germline CDR1 is SGHAT and CDR2 is FQNNGV. CDR3 sequence: CASRASGRAIDMQYF. The CDR3 coding sequence is TGTGCCAGCAGGGCTAGCGGGAGGGCCATAGATATGCAGTATTTT.

Concerning this clonotype: The conserved phenylalanine or tryptophan is not found at the CDR3 terminus, so this likely reflects a read error. The J gene is TRBJ2-5, the V gene TRBV7-9; 7 bases match TRBD1. Germline CDR1 is SEHNR and CDR2 is FQNEAQ (reference sequence). The V segment lost 5 bases and the J segment 4 bases; nucleotides outside the gene matches: 10. This CDR3 is 15 amino acids long. The CDR3 nucleotides read TGTGCCAGCAGCCTGATCTCACAGGGGCGAGAGACCCAGTACATC. It codes for CASSLISQGRETQYI.

This clonotype was seen ten or more times. The V call is TRBV29-1, the J call TRBJ2-2, with TRBD1 identical over 7 bases. V dropped 7 bases and J dropped 6; count of bases not matched to a gene: 2. Germline V CDR1 and CDR2: SQVTM, ANQGSEA. CDR3 size: 11 residues. CDR3 nucleotide sequence: TGCAGCGCCCAGGGGGCCGGGGAGCTGTTTTTT. This sequence encodes CSAQGAGELFF.

This clonotype has just one count. The chain carries TRBV6-5 and TRBJ2-5; possibly TRBD2 for D (5 bases). V lost 8 bases, J lost 6 bases, and 16 bases lay in between. The germline V gene has CDR1 MNHEY and CDR2 SVGAGI. The CDR3 spans 13 residues. CDR3 nucleotides: TGTGCCAGCGGTTCCGGTAGAGGGAAGACCCAGTACTTC. It is translated as CASGSGRGKTQYF.

This clonotype was detected only a few times. This may be a read error: a much more frequent sequence differs by one nucleotide. The chain uses TRBV29-1 and TRBJ2-1, with 7 nucleotides matching TRBD1. Germline CDR1 SQVTM, CDR2 ANQGSEA. The CDR3 loop spans 12 amino acids. CDR3 coding DNA: TGCAGCGTCGGGACAGACTACAATAAGCAGTTCTTC. Residues: CSVGTDYNKQFF.

The chain couples TRBV11-2 to TRBJ2-1, with D possibly being TRBD1 (5 bases). CDR3 length: 16 amino acids. The germline V gene encodes CDR1 SGHAT and CDR2 FQNNGV. The germline V and J ends were trimmed by 3 bases and 0 bases, with 12 bases remaining between them. In nucleotides, the CDR3 is TGTGCCAGCAGCTTTCAGGGCTACTCCTCCTACAATGAGCAGTTCTTC. It codes for CASSFQGYSSYNEQFF.

With regard to this clonotype: Mismatch with germline at one junction end may stem from a read error. This chain joins TRBV5-5 and TRBJ2-1; TRBD1 agrees at 8 bases. Germline values: CDR1 SGHKS, CDR2 YYEKEE (reference sequence). The CDR3 has 15 amino acids. The CDR3 region has the DNA TGTGCCAGCGGTCCTGGACAGGGTTCCTGCAATGAGCAATTCTTC. Translating gives CASGPGQGSCNEQFF. The full variable domain, completed using reference TRBV5-5 and TRBJ2-1, is DAGVTQSPTHLIKTRGQQVTLRCSPISGHKSVSWYQQVLGQGPQFIFQYYEKEERGRGNFPDRFSARQFPNYSSELNVNALLLGDSALYLCASGPGQGSCNEQFFGPGTRLTVL.

This clonotype ranks as large. The V call is TRBV11-2, the J call TRBJ2-7, with D perhaps matching TRBD2 (5 bases). Trimming stripped 0 bases from V and 6 bases from J, with 15 bases between. CDR1 is SGHAT, CDR2 FQNNGV, per germline. The CDR3 has 15 residues. The CDR3 DNA reads as TGTGCCAGCAGCTTAGAGTCCGGGATCTCTGGCGAGCAGTACTTC. Protein sequence: CASSLESGISGEQYF. Based on the CDR3 plus reference TRBV11-2 and TRBJ2-7, the full variable domain is EAGVAQSPRYKIIEKRQSVAFWCNPISGHATLYWYQQILGQGPKLLIQFQNNGVVDDSQLPKDRFSAERLKGVDSTLKIQPAKLEDSAVYLCASSLESGISGEQYFGPGTRLTVT.

Remarks on this clonotype: An end of the junction differs from the germline gene, which may be a read error. The rearrangement links TRBV10-3 to TRBJ2-1; unclear D gene. Germline V lookup: CDR1 ENHRY, CDR2 SYGVKD. The CDR3 runs to 13 residues. As DNA, the CDR3 is TGTGCCATCAGCGGCATGTGGCTAAATGAGCAATTCTTC. Translation gives CAISGMWLNEQFF.

Only one count was recorded for this clonotype. The CDR3 carries no conserved terminal phenylalanine or tryptophan, so it likely arises from a read error. No DNA is shown, since the ends of the CDR3 on it are uncertain; the CDR3 is the one TCRdb lists. This sequence joins TRBV6-1 and TRBJ1-1; TRBD1 is the table's D call and was not checked against the DNA. Germline CDR1 MNHNS, CDR2 SASEGT. The CDR3 numbers 14 amino acids, ends counted. CDR3 residues: CASRRQGAVIEVFV.

About this clonotype: A junction boundary mismatches the germline segment, possibly from a read error. This rearrangement joins TRBV6-5 to TRBJ2-5, with TRBD1 identical over 7 bases. This CDR3 comprises 18 residues. In germline, CDR1 is MNHEY, CDR2 SVGAGI. In DNA form, the CDR3 reads TGTACCAGCAGTTACTTAACCGGGACAGAGAGGGTCCAAGAGACCCAGTACTTT. It specifies CTSSYLTGTERVQETQYF.

CDR3 nucleotides: TGTGCCAACCAACGGTTGACATGCGAACAGTACTTC. Protein: CANQRLTCEQYF. V usage is TRBV11-3 and J usage is TRBJ2-7; D is ambiguous. V dropped 10 bases and J dropped 10 bases, with 20 bases sitting between them. In germline, CDR1 is SGHNT, CDR2 YENEEA. The CDR3 contains 12 residues. Full variable domain (rest looked up from reference TRBV11-3 and TRBJ2-7): EAGVVQSPRYKIIEKKQPVAFWCNPISGHNTLYWYLQNLGQGPELLIRYENEEAVDDSQLPKDRFSAERLKGVDSTLKIQPAELGDSAVYLCANQRLTCEQYFGPGTRLTVT.

Turning to this clonotype: The junction departs from germline at one end; a sequencing error may be responsible. The rearrangement joins TRBV11-2 to TRBJ2-7; D ambiguous. This CDR3 has 16 residues. Germline lookup yields CDR1 SGHAT and CDR2 FQNNGV. DNA for the CDR3: TGTGTCAGCAGCTTCAATGCGACCAGCCTCTCCTATGAGCAGTACTTC. It translates to CVSSFNATSLSYEQYF.

The J gene is TRBJ1-4, the V gene TRBV11-2; no reliable D call. V was trimmed by 5 bases and J by 5 bases, leaving 18 bases between them. The CDR3 consists of 16 residues. Germline CDR1 is SGHAT and CDR2 is FQNNGV. CDR3 in DNA: TGTGCCAGCAGCAAAACTCCAGGAAAAACAAATGAAAAACTGTTTTTT. It encodes CASSKTPGKTNEKLFF.

As concerns this clonotype: A read error is likely, as this CDR3 ends without the conserved phenylalanine or tryptophan. Because the CDR3's place on the DNA is in doubt, the DNA is left out and the CDR3 is given as listed by TCRdb. The genes are TRBV11-3 and TRBJ2-1; TRBD1 reflects the table's D call only, with no check against the DNA. From its first to its last residue, the CDR3 has 16 amino acids. Germline assignment: CDR1 SGHNT and CDR2 YENEEA. CDR3 sequence reads: CASSPAGQGVVVEQSS.

This clonotype was counted at least ten times. This sequence joins TRBV5-1 and TRBJ2-2, with D tentatively TRBD2 (6 bases). V gave up 0 bases and J gave up 6 bases, with 9 bases separating them. The CDR3 is 14 residues long. Germline values: CDR1 SGHRS, CDR2 YFSETQ. CDR3 in amino acids: CASSLATGAGELFF. CDR3 in DNA: TGCGCCAGCAGCTTGGCCACGGGGGCCGGGGAGCTGTTTTTT.

This clonotype has a single count. A read error may produce the germline difference seen at one junction end. The CDR3 sequence: CANSLAGMVTQYF. The CDR3 nucleotides are TGCGCCAACAGCTTGGCGGGGATGGTGACCCAGTACTTC. The chain has TRBV5-1 and TRBJ2-5; D may be TRBD2 (6 bases). The CDR3 runs to 13 residues. The V gene's germline CDR1 is SGHRS and CDR2 YFSETQ.

Concerning this clonotype: A junction end diverges from the germline sequence, so it may reflect a read error. J is TRBJ1-1 and V is TRBV11-2; possible D gene TRBD1, 6 bases. This CDR3 contains 16 residues. The germline CDR1 and CDR2 sequences are SGHAT and FQNNGV. CDR3 region: CASSPSRGLVNTETFF. In DNA, the CDR3 is TGTGCCAGCAGTCCATCCAGGGGATTGGTGAACACTGAAACTTTCTTT.